This T cell receptor (beta chain) is drawn from a study of cytomegalovirus exposure and HLA in healthy donors (TCRdb year 2017). About the investigation overall: An earlier analysis of 587 of the donors reported more than 250 Gb of sequence data and 117 million unique TCR beta sequences from about 179 million T cells. An early release covering around 630 HLA-typed donors comprised about 310 gigabases of sequencing data and 85 million to 100 million unique TCR sequences. Of the 350 to 450 genotyped donors, 81% fell in the genetic ancestry cluster associated with self-reported Caucasian donors. The study was designed to test whether signatures of past pathogen exposure could be identified by cataloging public T cell receptors. The study used immunosequencing to profile the T cell repertoires of approximately 690 subjects and linked those repertoires to cytomegalovirus serostatus. In addition to the first cohort of 666 subjects, a separate validation cohort of 130 or so different subjects was used. To predict cytomegalovirus infection status, the study combined high-throughput TCR immunosequencing, statistical association of individual TCRs with disease status, and machine learning. A later analysis re-examined previously published TCR beta repertoires from several hundred donors and added high-resolution HLA genotyping to investigate patterns of TCR occurrence. Rather than using new phenotypic data, the later analysis identified candidate immune exposures from TCR beta sequences and from how often those sequences occurred across donors. In an earlier analysis of roughly 580 of the donors, high-throughput TCR beta sequencing was used to judge whether each TCR beta V gene segment behaved as functional or pseudogenic. Donor age, sex, ethnicity and CMV serostatus were compiled together with the repertoire data. Genome-wide SNP genotypes for about 65% of the 666 donors were used in a later genetic analysis, which treated that subset as a discovery cohort. Every repertoire in the discovery cohort had been generated on one and the same sequencing platform. HLA typing included class I and class II loci at four-digit resolution. Typing coverage varied by locus: 629-630 donors for A, B, C, DRB1 and DQB1; 522 for DQA1; around 610 for DPA1; some 470 for DPB1. Because of strong linkage in the cohort, roughly 5 DR-DQ haplotypes were treated as single units for association and clustering. Among around 400 genotyped donors of the cohort, an average of around 250,000 unique TCR beta nucleotide sequences was sequenced per donor, of which approximately 18% were non-productive. Overall results and qualifications from the work: Assigning TCR associations to individual alleles was difficult when HLA alleles, especially DR and DQ, strongly co-occurred. A later analysis reported that several top co-occurrence clusters appeared linked to parvovirus B19, influenza, CMV and Epstein-Barr virus. In a later genetic analysis, fewer N-insertions in productive TCRs were reported among donors in an Asian-associated ancestry cluster than the roughly 700-donor mean. Some IMGT-functional V segments, including TRBV6-2 and TRBV6-3, could not be told apart with the 87-base-pair reads, so those segments were excluded. A total of about 150 TCR beta chains were listed by the study as associated with cytomegalovirus. Seventeen rarely observed V segments, including chromosome 9 orphons, were excluded from the earlier analysis of several hundred of the donors because counts were too low. Most CMV-associated TCR beta chains appeared to be HLA-restricted in a later analysis, and the HLA associations seemed to be driven largely by CMV exposure. In this cohort, only TCR beta chains were sequenced, and detectable features were limited by the absence of alpha or paired-chain data. In a later analysis, the rate of TCR association differed among HLA loci, with DRB1 alleles having the most associated TCRs and HLA-C alleles having the fewest. Correlated functional status among segregating V segments might reflect linkage disequilibrium, but an unknown experimental factor could not be ruled out. While some public TCRs were present in many individuals, most TCR sequences turned up only very rarely across donors. Because HLA typing was unavailable for some donors at each locus, only the typed subset was used in association tests. A later analysis associated approximately 17,000 TCR beta sequences with specific HLA alleles at a false discovery rate of 0.05. A further reported finding was that TCR beta sequences accurately predicted the HLA-A and HLA-B alleles for most subjects in the first cohort. A cluster of highly shared sequence variants was judged likely to represent a technical artifact of the sequencing pipeline. In an earlier analysis of some 550 of the donors, most TCR beta V segments were observed in productive rearrangements about 90% or about 30% of the time, broadly matching IMGT annotations. In vitro tests confirmed that a few of the cytomegalovirus-associated TCR beta chains recognize cytomegalovirus antigens. The classifier was reported to diagnose cytomegalovirus status with high specificity and sensitivity in both the original cohort and the validation cohort. In a later analysis, HLA-associated TCR beta chains showed more clonal expansion and lower generation probabilities than non-associated chains that were equally common. An association between a missense DCLRE1C variant and V-gene and J-gene trimming of TCR beta chains was found in a later genetic analysis and replicated in an independent cohort. Sequencing depth was assumed to be roughly uniform across donors in the presence/absence analyses, though that assumption may not hold. Immune exposure information for the cohort was limited to CMV serostatus. It was suggested by the authors that the approach could potentially be generalized to other disease states and immunological phenotypes.

The CDR3 runs 16 amino acids, cysteine and phenylalanine included. The CDR3 DNA has 48 bases and is translated from base 1. V trim: 0 bases; J trim: 0 bases; unmatched bases: 5. The germline V gene provides CDR1 MNHEY and CDR2 SVGAGI. The library came from the immunoSEQ multiplex PCR assay. For the multiplex PCR, a mixture combining 60 forward primers for TCR Vbeta segments and 13 reverse primers for TCR Jbeta segments was used. The CDR3 region of rearranged TCR beta genes was amplified from genomic DNA by a multiplex PCR assay. The amplified TCR beta libraries were sequenced on the Illumina HiSeq System as 87-base-pair reads. In the authors' own workflow: A later analysis counted some 80 million unique TCR beta chains across the 640 or so repertoires, and around 12 million of these chains were shared by at least two donors. To remove PCR and sequencing errors, raw reads were error-corrected and collapsed into unique sequences using a nearest-neighbor algorithm that merged closely related sequences. V, D and J gene segments were assigned by aligning CDR3 sequences to IMGT reference sequences. For a sequence to be retained, at least a six-nucleotide match to both a V gene segment and a J gene segment was required. Rearrangements were called productive when the CDR3 lacked stop codons and stayed in frame with V and J; all others were non-productive. Following IMGT convention, CDR3 was defined as the stretch from the second conserved V-encoded cysteine up to the conserved J-encoded phenylalanine. The earlier analysis of about 560 of the donors excluded any sequence lacking an unambiguous match to a single V gene segment. An earlier analysis of 587 of the donors called V segments functional above 56.7% productive rearrangements and segregating when the between-donor standard deviation exceeded 5%. To diagnose cytomegalovirus status from the catalog of TCR beta chain sequences, a statistical classification framework was built. In a later analysis, V and J genes were assigned by comparing TCR nucleotide sequences against IMGT/GENE-DB human TR gene sequences. A later analysis assigned CDR3 sequences and most-parsimonious VDJ recombination scenarios with the TCRdist pipeline. In a later analysis, each TCR beta chain was defined by its CDR3 amino acid sequence together with its V-gene family, and reads without a unique V-gene family were excluded. A later analysis removed several hundred highly shared, low-generation-probability nucleotide sequences to deal with suspected cross-contamination and a sequencing artifact. For each public chain, a later analysis derived a clonal expansion index from normalized ranks of inferred template counts within each repertoire. Generation probabilities in a later analysis came from a VDJ recombination model fitted to out-of-frame rearrangements, and those results were checked against IGoR. In a later analysis, hypergeometric tests were used to score TCR-TCR, TCR-HLA and TCR-CMV co-occurrence, with a repertoire-size bias correction applied to TCR pairs. To estimate false discovery rates, a later analysis permuted the HLA or CMV assignments 20 times. A later analysis grouped co-occurring TCRs with DBSCAN, adding TCRdist sequence similarity when clustering within HLA-allele-positive subsets. Repertoires with fewer than 30,000 or more than 120,000 public chains, plus five repertoires with anomalous nucleotide sharing, were excluded from co-occurrence clustering. TCRdb took over this immuneACCESS table, retaining in-frame rearrangements with V and J assigned. Such tables are incomplete; in checked studies, under half of the missing clones stem from an unresolved V gene, and the remainder is unexplained. D and trimming come from the DNA, and the V and J calls and clone size come from that table. The sample's records list tens of thousands of clones. Together, the top ten hold around 3.2% of the sample.

In total, roughly 670 healthy bone marrow donors made up the cohort. All cohort members were sampled while nominally healthy, although unrecorded immune exposures were likely present. The donor was CMV seropositive and belonged to the group of 250 to 300 seropositive cohort members. A peripheral blood sample was collected from each donor, and TCR beta sequencing was performed on peripheral blood mononuclear cells. The Qiagen DNeasy Blood Extraction Kit was used to extract genomic DNA from the blood cell samples. In the case of this clone: Which antigen it targets is not known.

The receptor chain draws on TRBV6-5 and TRBJ2-7; a stretch of 7 junction bases matches TRBD1. This receptor was obtained from a young woman in good health and CMV-seropositive. The sequencing input was PBMCs. For the CDR3, the sequence is CASSYSRTGSSYEQYF. Read as DNA, the sequence is TGTGCCAGCAGTTACTCTCGGACAGGAAGCTCCTACGAGCAGTACTTC.